The 23 T cell receptor beta chains reported below all come from one sample, sequenced in a study of blood T cell repertoires in COVID-19. Using immunoSEQ multiplex PCR, the repertoire was profiled, and TCRdb retains in-frame clones only, with some absent. The sample holds about 160,000 clones, 85% seen once. The specimen sequenced was peripheral blood. These receptors originate from a human donor with acute or convalescent COVID-19. The donor label of this sample is uncertain.

J is TRBJ1-1 and V is TRBV18; D uncertain. The CDR3 covers 13 residues. Trimming shortened V by 1 base and J by 0 bases, and 3 bases separated the two germline ends. Germline CDR1 is KGHSH and CDR2 is LQKENI. The CDR3 region has the DNA TGTGCCAGCTCACCACAGCTGAACACTGAAGCTTTCTTT. It encodes CASSPQLNTEAFF.

As DNA, the CDR3 is TGTGCCAGCAGCTTGGCGCCGGGGGAGTATGGCTACACCTTC. Translated, it gives CASSLAPGEYGYTF. The rearrangement uses TRBV5-5 and TRBJ1-2; TRBD1 is a possible D gene (5 bases). This CDR3 has 14 amino acids. From germline, CDR1 is SGHKS and CDR2 YYEKEE (reference sequence). Trimming took 0 bases from V and 5 from J, leaving 11 bases between them.

This clone was seen a handful of times. The chain recombines TRBV6-5 with TRBJ2-3; maybe TRBD1 (5 bases). This CDR3 is built from 13 residues. CDR1 and CDR2 (germline): MNHEY, SVGAGI. V gave up 6 bases and J gave up 3 bases, with 10 bases separating them. The CDR3 sequence is CASRDISTDTQYF. CDR3 nucleotide sequence: TGTGCCAGCAGGGACATTTCGACAGATACGCAGTATTTT.

The chain is built from TRBV5-4 and TRBJ2-2, with 10 bases matching TRBD2. The CDR3 length is 18 residues. The germline V gene encodes CDR1 SGHNT and CDR2 YYREEE (reference sequence). V gave up 4 bases and J gave up 0 bases; unmatched junction bases: 9. The CDR3 DNA is TGTGCCAGCAGCCCGGGCCCAGCGGGGGGGCCGAACACCGGGGAGCTGTTTTTT. This encodes CASSPGPAGGPNTGELFF.

The CDR3: CASSQSTGGTEAFF. In nucleotides, the CDR3 is TGTGCCAGCAGCCAATCAACAGGGGGCACTGAAGCTTTCTTT. The chain carries TRBV3-1 (or the pseudogene TRBV3-2) and TRBJ1-1; TRBD1 matches at 8 bases. Germline-derived CDR1 and CDR2 are LGHDT and YNNKEL (reference sequence). The CDR3 has 14 residues. J gave up 4 bases and V 2 bases, and 3 bases lay outside the gene matches.

The rearrangement uses TRBV7-9 and TRBJ2-2; 14 bases map to TRBD2. The trim removed 6 bases at V and 3 bases at J, leaving 6 bases unmatched. The CDR3 is 17 amino acids. Germline CDR1 reads SEHNR; CDR2 reads FQNEAQ (reference sequence). In DNA, the CDR3 is TGTGCCAGCAGTTCGACTAGCGGGGGGGCGTACACCGGGGAGCTGTTTTTT. Translated: CASSSTSGGAYTGELFF.

The CDR3 DNA reads TGTGCCAGCAGCCCCATTCTTGGAGGAAGCTCCTACAATGAGCAGTTCTTC. It encodes CASSPILGGSSYNEQFF. V and J are TRBV3-1 (or the pseudogene TRBV3-2) and TRBJ2-1; D is perhaps TRBD2 (5 bases). Trimming removed 4 bases from V and 0 bases from J, with 16 bases in between. This CDR3 is 17 amino acids long. Germline V gives CDR1 LGHDT, CDR2 YNNKEL (reference sequence).

The J gene is TRBJ2-1, the V gene TRBV24-1; TRBD1 aligns across 10 bases. V lost 7 bases to trimming and J lost 7 bases; unmatched junction nucleotides: 9. The CDR3 loop spans 15 amino acids. Germline loops: CDR1 KGHDR, CDR2 SFDVKD. The CDR3 nucleotides are TGTGCCACCAGCGCCGGGACAGGGGTAGGTAATGAGCAGTTCTTC. This gives the protein CATSAGTGVGNEQFF.

The chain uses TRBV19 and TRBJ2-3; possibly TRBD1 for D (5 bases). Trimming removed 6 bases at V and 2 bases at J, with 12 bases between. In germline, CDR1 is LNHDA, CDR2 SQIVND (reference sequence). The CDR3 totals 14 residues. The CDR3 coding sequence is TGTGCCAGTAGAAATACGGACAACACAGATACGCAGTATTTT. As protein: CASRNTDNTDTQYF.

The chain has TRBV3-1 (or the pseudogene TRBV3-2) and TRBJ2-2; 7 bases agree with TRBD2. Germline V gene sequence: CDR1 LGHDT, CDR2 YNNKEL (reference sequence). With 0 bases clipped from V and 6 bases from J, the junction kept 10 bases outside the gene matches. The CDR3 covers 17 residues. The CDR3 DNA reads TGTGCCAGCAGCCAAGAGAAGGGGAGGGGTTCTGCCGGGGAGCTGTTTTTT. Encoded protein: CASSQEKGRGSAGELFF.

The rearrangement joins TRBV19 to TRBJ1-6; 9 nucleotides line up with TRBD1. Germline V gene sequence: CDR1 LNHDA, CDR2 SQIVND (reference sequence). After removal of 8 bases from V and 5 bases from J, the junction contained 10 bases not matched to a gene. This CDR3 comprises 16 residues. The CDR3, as DNA: TGTGCCAGTCCCCCAATTTGGACAGGGGATAATTCACCCCTCCACTTT. Residues: CASPPIWTGDNSPLHF.

This clone was detected once. The rearrangement uses TRBV5-1 and TRBJ1-4; TRBD1 might be the D (5 bases). Germline assignment: CDR1 SGHRS and CDR2 YFSETQ. V was shortened by 0 bases and J by 8 bases, with 11 bases between the two germline ends. CDR3 length: 14 residues. The CDR3 DNA is TGCGCCAGCAGCTTGGGAGGGGAGGGAGAAAAACTGTTTTTT. This sequence encodes CASSLGGEGEKLFF.

This clone was seen only a few times. V usage is TRBV28 and J usage is TRBJ2-5; TRBD1 matches at 10 bases. V shed 5 bases and J 5 bases; nucleotides not matched to a gene: 11. The CDR3 covers 16 residues. CDR1 MDHEN and CDR2 SYDVKM come from the germline V gene. CDR3 nucleotide sequence: TGTGCCAGCAGTCGTAGCCCGGGACAGGGGATGGAGACCCAGTACTTC. Translating it yields CASSRSPGQGMETQYF.

In its sample, this clone was seen a few times. This chain uses TRBV11-2 with TRBJ1-2, with TRBD1 matching over 7 bases. Germline V CDR1 and CDR2: SGHAT, FQNNGV. CDR3 length: 13 amino acids. The J segment lost 5 bases and the V segment lost 8 bases, leaving 8 bases of the junction unmatched. CDR3 protein: CASRPDRAYGYTF. CDR3 DNA sequence: TGTGCCAGCCGACCCGACAGGGCTTATGGCTACACCTTC.

The genes are TRBV19 and TRBJ2-6; 7 bases align to TRBD2. Germline-derived CDR1 and CDR2 are LNHDA and SQIVND (reference sequence). V gave up 6 bases and J gave up 0 bases; unmatched junction bases: 8. This CDR3 comprises 17 residues. The CDR3 reads CASSGGRRLSGANVLTF. CDR3 sequence (DNA): TGTGCCAGTAGCGGGGGGAGGCGTCTCTCTGGGGCCAACGTCCTGACTTTC.

V is TRBV19 and J is TRBJ1-1, with no clear D. Germline V lookup: CDR1 LNHDA, CDR2 SQIVND (reference sequence). The ends were cut back, 6 bases at V and 1 base at J, with 18 bases in the middle. This CDR3 contains 16 residues. The CDR3 is CASRPAPTRSNTEAFF. CDR3 sequence (DNA): TGTGCCAGTAGACCCGCCCCAACTAGGTCGAACACTGAAGCTTTCTTT.

The chain carries TRBV23-1 and TRBJ1-1, with 7 bases lining up with TRBD1. TRBV23-1 falls under the ORF class, with uncertain function. This CDR3 comprises 14 residues. J gave up 7 bases and V 10 bases, and 15 bases lay outside the gene matches. The CDR3 reads CAIRDSKQTLEAFF. The CDR3 DNA reads as TGCGCCATACGGGACAGCAAACAAACCCTTGAAGCTTTCTTT.

The chain carries TRBV28 and TRBJ2-3, with TRBD2 identical over 7 bases. CDR1 is MDHEN, CDR2 SYDVKM, per germline. The CDR3 spans 14 residues. V lost 10 bases to trimming and J lost 2 bases; unmatched junction nucleotides: 9. The CDR3 region is CATRRSGDTDTQYF. The CDR3 nucleotides are TGTGCCACCCGGCGCAGCGGGGACACAGATACGCAGTATTTT.

The CDR3 region has the DNA TGTGCCACCAGTGACTCCGGACACAACTATGGCTACACCTTC. Protein product: CATSDSGHNYGYTF. The chain links TRBV24-1 to TRBJ1-2; TRBD1 might be the D (5 bases). V lost 4 bases, J lost 2 bases, and 10 bases lay in between. In germline, CDR1 is KGHDR, CDR2 SFDVKD. The CDR3 has 14 amino acids.

This clone was seen a few times. The rearrangement joins TRBV15 to TRBJ2-1, with D uncertain. This CDR3 is built from 16 residues. The V gene lost 1 base and the J gene lost 12 bases, with 22 bases spanning the gap. Germline assignment: CDR1 LNHNV and CDR2 YYDKDF (reference sequence). The DNA of the CDR3 is TGTGCCACCAGCAGAGCTATGTCCTCCTCTCAGGTCTGGCAGTTCTTC. Encoded protein: CATSRAMSSSQVWQFF.

The chain uses TRBV6-5 and TRBJ1-6, with 9 bases that match TRBD1. The CDR3 has 15 amino acids. Per germline, CDR1 MNHEY and CDR2 SVGAGI. J gave up 10 bases and V 2 bases, and 6 bases lay outside the gene matches. In DNA, the CDR3 is TGTGCCAGCAGTTACCAGGGACAGGGACACTCACCCCTCCACTTT. Residues: CASSYQGQGHSPLHF.

The table lists this clone with a few counts. This chain joins TRBV5-1 and TRBJ1-2; possible D gene TRBD1, 6 bases. Germline V gene lookup returns CDR1 SGHRS and CDR2 YFSETQ. V lost 0 bases and J lost 0, with 9 bases in between. The CDR3 is 15 amino acids. The CDR3 region is CASSLEGGANYGYTF. The CDR3 region has the DNA TGCGCCAGCAGCTTGGAAGGGGGAGCTAACTATGGCTACACCTTC.

The V gene is TRBV9, the J gene TRBJ1-6; 9 bases agree with TRBD1. Trimming cost V 3 bases and J 10 bases; bases outside gene matches: 5. CDR3 length: 14 residues. The germline V gene has CDR1 SGDLS and CDR2 YYNGEE. CDR3 loop: CASSARQGDSPLHF. The CDR3 DNA reads TGTGCCAGCAGCGCAAGACAGGGGGACTCACCCCTCCACTTT.